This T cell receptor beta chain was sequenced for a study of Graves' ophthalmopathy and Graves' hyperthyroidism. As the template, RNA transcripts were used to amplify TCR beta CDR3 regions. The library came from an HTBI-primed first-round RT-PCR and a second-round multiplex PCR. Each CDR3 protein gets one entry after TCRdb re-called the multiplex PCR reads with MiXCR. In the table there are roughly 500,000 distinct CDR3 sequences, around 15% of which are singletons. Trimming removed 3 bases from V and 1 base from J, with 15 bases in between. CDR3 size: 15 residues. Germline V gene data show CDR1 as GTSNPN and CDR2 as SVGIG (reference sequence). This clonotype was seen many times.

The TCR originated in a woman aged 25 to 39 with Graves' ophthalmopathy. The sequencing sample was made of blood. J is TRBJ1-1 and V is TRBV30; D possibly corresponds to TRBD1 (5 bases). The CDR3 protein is CAWSASPTANTEAFF. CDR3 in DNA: TGTGCCTGGAGCGCGAGTCCGACAGCGAACACTGAAGCTTTCTTT.